There are a few counts of the clone carrying this TCR beta chain. This entry is derived from a study of blood T cell repertoires in COVID-19. Study in general: Spain, Italy and the United States supplied samples that represented acute and convalescent COVID-19. Sample material is recorded as cDNA or gDNA derived from T cells, B-cell-depleted T cells, or PBMCs.

Method: immunoSEQ multiplex PCR; TCRdb's copy keeps in-frame clones and lacks some. The sample includes 300,000 to 350,000 clones, 87% of them seen just once. Patients of the Seattle cohort, enrolled during active infection, were followed longitudinally. The sequence was collected from a man aged 25-45 years with COVID-19, enrolled during active disease. The sequenced material came from peripheral blood.

CDR3 in amino acids: CASSPRGEDSPLHF. The CDR3 bases are TGTGCCAGCAGCCCACGGGGGGAGGATTCACCCCTCCACTTT. This chain uses TRBV5-4 with TRBJ1-6; TRBD1 is a possible D gene (5 bases). This CDR3 contains 14 residues. Germline V gene data show CDR1 as SGHNT and CDR2 as YYREEE (reference sequence). The V gene lost 4 bases and the J gene lost 8 bases, with 13 bases spanning the gap.